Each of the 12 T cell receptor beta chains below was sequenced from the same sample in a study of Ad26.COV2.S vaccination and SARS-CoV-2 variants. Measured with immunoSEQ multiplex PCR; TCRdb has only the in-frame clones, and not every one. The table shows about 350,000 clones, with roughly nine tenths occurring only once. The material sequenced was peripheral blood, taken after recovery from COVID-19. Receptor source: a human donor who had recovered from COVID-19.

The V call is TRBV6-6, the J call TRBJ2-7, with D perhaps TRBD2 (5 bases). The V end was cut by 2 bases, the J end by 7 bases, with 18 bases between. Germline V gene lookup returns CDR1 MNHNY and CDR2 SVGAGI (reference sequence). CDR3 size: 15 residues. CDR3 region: CASSYPAGRSGEQYF. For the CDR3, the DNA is TGTGCCAGCAGTTACCCTGCGGGCAGATCGGGTGAGCAGTACTTC.

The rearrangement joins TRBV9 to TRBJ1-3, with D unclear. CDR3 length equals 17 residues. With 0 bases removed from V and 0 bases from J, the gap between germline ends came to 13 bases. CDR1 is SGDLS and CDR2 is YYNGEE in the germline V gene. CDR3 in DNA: TGTGCCAGCAGCGTAGATCCCCGGACGCACTCTGGAAACACCATATATTTT. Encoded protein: CASSVDPRTHSGNTIYF.

The CDR3 DNA reads as TGTGCCAGCAGCTTCCCCGGAAGCAATCAGCCCCAGCATTTT. This codes for CASSFPGSNQPQHF. The rearrangement joins TRBV7-9 to TRBJ1-5, with D uncertain. Germline V gene data show CDR1 as SEHNR and CDR2 as FQNEAQ (reference sequence). The CDR3 length is 14 residues. V lost 3 bases and J 1 base, leaving 7 bases between the germline ends. Filled out from reference TRBV7-9 and TRBJ1-5, the complete variable domain reads DTGVSQNPRHKITKRGQNVTFRCDPISEHNRLYWYRQTLGQGPEFLTYFQNEAQLEKSRLLSDRFSAERPKGSFSTLEIQRTEQGDSAMYLCASSFPGSNQPQHFGDGTRLSIL.

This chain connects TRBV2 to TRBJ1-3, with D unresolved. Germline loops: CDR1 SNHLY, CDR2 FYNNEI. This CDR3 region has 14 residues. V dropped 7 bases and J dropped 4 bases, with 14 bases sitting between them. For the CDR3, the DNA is TGTGCCAGCACCGGTGGGCCAAGGGGAAACACCATATATTTT. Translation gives CASTGGPRGNTIYF.

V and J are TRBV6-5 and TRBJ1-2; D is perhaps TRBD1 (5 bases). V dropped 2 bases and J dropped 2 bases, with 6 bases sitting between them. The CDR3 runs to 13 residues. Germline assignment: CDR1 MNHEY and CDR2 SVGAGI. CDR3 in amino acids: CASSYDRNYGYTF. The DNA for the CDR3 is TGTGCCAGCAGTTACGACAGAAACTATGGCTACACCTTC.

The CDR3 DNA reads TGTGCCAGCAGCCCTCGGACTAGCGGAGACTACGAGCAGTACTTC. This encodes CASSPRTSGDYEQYF. The chain links TRBV13 to TRBJ2-7; 10 nucleotides line up with TRBD2. With 5 bases clipped from V and 3 bases from J, the junction kept 7 bases outside the gene matches. Looked up from germline, CDR1 is PRHDT and CDR2 is FYEKMQ (reference sequence). The CDR3 runs 15 residues. The full variable domain, its missing parts supplied by reference TRBV13 and TRBJ2-7, is AAGVIQSPRHLIKEKRETATLKCYPIPRHDTVYWYQQGPGQDPQFLISFYEKMQSDKGSIPDRFSAQQFSDYHSELNMSSLELGDSALYFCASSPRTSGDYEQYFGPGTRLTVT.

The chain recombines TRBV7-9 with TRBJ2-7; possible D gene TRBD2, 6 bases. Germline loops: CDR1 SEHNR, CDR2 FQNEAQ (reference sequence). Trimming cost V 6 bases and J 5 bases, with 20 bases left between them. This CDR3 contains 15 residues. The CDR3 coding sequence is TGTGCCAGCAGTCTTCGACTAGGGTCCTACCACGAGCAGTACTTC. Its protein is CASSLRLGSYHEQYF.

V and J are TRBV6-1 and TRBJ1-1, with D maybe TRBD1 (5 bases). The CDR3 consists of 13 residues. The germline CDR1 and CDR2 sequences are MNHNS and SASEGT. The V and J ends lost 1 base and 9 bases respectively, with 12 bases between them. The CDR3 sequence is CASSEVRGSQAFF. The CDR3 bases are TGTGCCAGCAGTGAAGTAAGGGGTAGTCAAGCTTTCTTT.

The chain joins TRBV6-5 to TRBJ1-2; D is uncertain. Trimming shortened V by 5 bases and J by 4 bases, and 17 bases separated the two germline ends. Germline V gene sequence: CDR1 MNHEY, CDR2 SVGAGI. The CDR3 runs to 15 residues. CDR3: CASSPALGISYGYTF. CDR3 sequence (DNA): TGTGCCAGCAGTCCAGCCCTGGGGATTTCCTATGGCTACACCTTC.

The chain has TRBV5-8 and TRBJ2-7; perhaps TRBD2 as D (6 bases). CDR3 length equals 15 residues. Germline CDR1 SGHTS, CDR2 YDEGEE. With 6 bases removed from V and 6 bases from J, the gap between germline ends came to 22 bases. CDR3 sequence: CASTSWGWQEGEQYF. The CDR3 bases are TGTGCCAGCACCTCCTGGGGGTGGCAGGAGGGCGAGCAGTACTTC.

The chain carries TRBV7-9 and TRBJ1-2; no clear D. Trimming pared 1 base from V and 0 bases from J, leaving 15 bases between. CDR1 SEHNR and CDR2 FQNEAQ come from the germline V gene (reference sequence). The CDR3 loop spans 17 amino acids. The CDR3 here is CASSLGPTAQPNYGYTF. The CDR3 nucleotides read TGTGCCAGCAGCTTAGGGCCTACAGCACAACCTAACTATGGCTACACCTTC.

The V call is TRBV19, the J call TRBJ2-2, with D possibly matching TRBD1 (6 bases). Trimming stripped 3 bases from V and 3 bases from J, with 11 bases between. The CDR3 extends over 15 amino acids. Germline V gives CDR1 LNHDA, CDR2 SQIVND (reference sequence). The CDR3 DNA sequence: TGTGCCAGTAGTATTCGGACAGAATACACCGGGGAGCTGTTTTTT. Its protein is CASSIRTEYTGELFF.